Sequencing of this T cell receptor (beta chain) was carried out in a study of OX40 agonist ivuxolimab in advanced cancers. For the study at large: Patients received ivuxolimab, an agonistic anti-OX40 (CD134) antibody. Patients in dose escalation had liver, melanoma, kidney or head and neck cancers. Among those enrolled, mean age was about 63 years (range roughly 20 to 80) and over 70% were male.

Using immunoSEQ multiplex PCR, the repertoire was profiled, and TCRdb retains in-frame clones only, with some absent. The sample has tens of thousands of clones, approximately 88% seen once; the top ten hold roughly 18%. Germline values: CDR1 SGHTS, CDR2 YDEGEE. The CDR3 sequence is 15 residues long. The V gene end was trimmed by 7 bases and the J gene end by 3 bases; junction bases not matched to a gene: 10. Patients with a history of autoimmune disease or on systemic immunosuppression were excluded. The chain is built from TRBV5-8 and TRBJ1-2, with TRBD1 identical over 9 bases. The sequencing here drew on CD4+ or CD8+ T cells sorted from blood, taken in a trial of the OX40 agonist ivuxolimab. This receptor was identified in an adult with an advanced solid tumor such as melanoma, head and neck, liver or kidney cancer. The CDR3 loop is CASWGQGTADYGYTF. The CDR3 bases are TGTGCCAGCTGGGGACAGGGAACGGCGGACTATGGCTACACCTTC. The whole variable domain, filled in from reference TRBV5-8 and TRBJ1-2, reads EAGVTQSPTHLIKTRGQQATLRCSPISGHTSVYWYQQALGLGLQFLLWYDEGEERNRGNFPPRFSGRQFPNYSSELNVNALELEDSALYLCASWGQGTADYGYTFGSGTRLTVV.